The 24 T cell receptor beta chains reported below all come from one sample, sequenced in a study of control samples from healthy donors and cancer patients. TCRdb's copy holds only in-frame clones and misses some; the assay was immunoSEQ multiplex PCR. Among 20,000 to 25,000 clones listed, around 85% were seen once. The specimen was PBMCs. These TCRs come from a man in his fifties or sixties with head and neck cancer.

This clone was observed a handful of times. The chain links TRBV6-5 to TRBJ2-7; D is possibly TRBD1 or TRBD2 (5 bases each). This CDR3 comprises 15 residues. Germline CDR1 reads MNHEY; CDR2 reads SVGAGI. Trimming left V 1 base short and J 3 bases short, with 13 bases between. CDR3 in DNA: TGTGCCAGCAGTTACTGGGGGACCTTGGACTACGAGCAGTACTTC. This codes for CASSYWGTLDYEQYF.

This chain links TRBV9 with TRBJ2-5; weak D call: TRBD2 (6 bases). CDR3 length: 15 amino acids. Trimming left V 0 bases short and J 5 bases short, with 14 bases between. Germline CDR1 and CDR2: SGDLS and YYNGEE. The CDR3 spells CASSVEEGSWETQYF. CDR3 coding DNA: TGTGCCAGCAGCGTAGAGGAGGGATCGTGGGAGACCCAGTACTTC.

The chain has TRBV10-3 and TRBJ1-3; weak D call: TRBD1 (5 bases). This CDR3 is 16 amino acids long. Germline assignment: CDR1 ENHRY and CDR2 SYGVKD. Trimming took 0 bases from V and 4 from J, leaving 13 bases between them. This CDR3 is CAISESRQGSGNTIYF. As DNA, the CDR3 is TGTGCCATCAGTGAGTCGAGGCAGGGTTCCGGAAACACCATATATTTT.

The chain links TRBV4-1 to TRBJ2-3; 13 nucleotides agree with TRBD2. The trim removed 2 bases at V and 1 base at J, leaving 12 bases unmatched. The CDR3 length is 20 residues. The V gene's germline CDR1 is MGHRA and CDR2 YSYEKL. In nucleotides, the CDR3 is TGCGCCAGCAGCCAACTCCCGGGACTAGCGGGGTCCCACCGCACAGATACGCAGTATTTT. The encoded protein is CASSQLPGLAGSHRTDTQYF.

The gene calls are TRBV5-4 and TRBJ1-3, with D perhaps TRBD1 (6 bases). CDR1 is SGHNT and CDR2 is YYREEE in the germline V gene (reference sequence). This CDR3 contains 14 residues. V gave up 4 bases and J gave up 3 bases, with 11 bases separating them. The CDR3 reads CASSPQGNGNTIYF. The CDR3 DNA sequence: TGTGCCAGCAGCCCTCAGGGGAATGGAAACACCATATATTTT.

J is TRBJ2-7 and V is TRBV7-6, with 8 bases matching TRBD2. Germline CDR1 is SGHVS and CDR2 is FNYEAQ. CDR3 length equals 15 residues. The V segment lost 0 bases and the J segment 4 bases; nucleotides outside the gene matches: 5. The CDR3 protein is CASSLARTGGYEQYF. In nucleotides, the CDR3 is TGTGCCAGCAGCTTAGCGAGAACGGGAGGGTACGAGCAGTACTTC.

The chain is built from TRBV7-9 and TRBJ2-7; D not certain. Germline lookup yields CDR1 SEHNR and CDR2 FQNEAQ (reference sequence). V lost 8 bases to trimming and J lost 4 bases, with 15 bases between them. The CDR3 is 13 residues long. The DNA for the CDR3 is TGTGCCAGCGGACCCCGGGCCCTTTACGAGCAGTACGTC. Amino acids: CASGPRALYEQYV.

The chain links TRBV5-4 to TRBJ2-3; 7 positions match TRBD1. V gave up 3 bases and J gave up 0 bases; unmatched junction bases: 1. Germline values: CDR1 SGHNT, CDR2 YYREEE (reference sequence). This CDR3 contains 14 residues. In DNA form, the CDR3 reads TGTGCCAGCAGCTACAGGGGAAGCACAGATACGCAGTATTTT. This gives the protein CASSYRGSTDTQYF.

V gene TRBV28 combines with J gene TRBJ2-1; D tentatively fits TRBD1 or TRBD2 (5 bases each). CDR1 and CDR2 (germline): MDHEN, SYDVKM. The CDR3 spans 15 residues. With 2 bases removed from V and 0 bases from J, the gap between germline ends came to 8 bases. The CDR3 reads CASSLEGSSYNEQFF. The CDR3, as DNA: TGTGCCAGCAGTTTAGAGGGGAGCTCCTACAATGAGCAGTTCTTC.

The J gene is TRBJ2-7, the V gene TRBV4-2, with 15 positions matching TRBD2. Trimming removed 3 bases from V and 4 bases from J; junction bases left unmatched: 10. The CDR3 covers 18 residues. The germline V gene encodes CDR1 LGHNA and CDR2 YNFKEQ. The CDR3 DNA reads TGTGCCAGCAGCCACCTCGGACTAGCGGGAGGGCCAGGGTACGAGCAGTACTTC. The encoded protein is CASSHLGLAGGPGYEQYF.

This chain connects TRBV18 to TRBJ2-7; D gene ambiguous. The CDR3 spans 14 residues. Germline loops: CDR1 KGHSH, CDR2 LQKENI. V lost 3 bases and J 2 bases, leaving 11 bases between the germline ends. In nucleotides, the CDR3 is TGTGCCAGCTCACCTGCGGTCTTGGCCTACGAGCAGTACTTC. This encodes CASSPAVLAYEQYF.

The chain combines TRBV7-9 with TRBJ2-7; D remains ambiguous. CDR3 length equals 15 residues. Trimming removed 9 bases from V and 3 bases from J, with 21 bases in between. Germline V CDR1 and CDR2: SEHNR, FQNEAQ (reference sequence). CDR3 residues: CASQLIFGPHYEQYF. The CDR3 coding sequence is TGTGCCAGTCAGCTTATATTCGGGCCTCACTACGAGCAGTACTTC.

This clone was observed once. This chain links TRBV2 with TRBJ2-2; 7 positions agree with TRBD2. Germline V gives CDR1 SNHLY, CDR2 FYNNEI. CDR3 length: 15 residues. Trimming cost V 8 bases and J 3 bases; bases outside gene matches: 9. CDR3 DNA: TGTGCCAGCTTGGGGGGGGGAACGGACACCGGGGAGCTGTTTTTT. As protein: CASLGGGTDTGELFF.

The chain couples TRBV30 to TRBJ2-7, with 7 bases identical to TRBD2. V shed 1 base, J shed 0 bases, and the junction held 3 bases outside the gene matches. Germline CDR1 and CDR2: GTSNPN and SVGIG (reference sequence). This CDR3 contains 14 residues. The CDR3 region has the DNA TGTGCCTGGAGTGCGGGGGGTAGCTCCTACGAGCAGTACTTC. Amino acids: CAWSAGGSSYEQYF.

V usage is TRBV2 and J usage is TRBJ1-1; D is perhaps TRBD1 (5 bases). Trimming stripped 5 bases from V and 2 bases from J, with 9 bases between. CDR1 SNHLY and CDR2 FYNNEI come from the germline V gene. The length of the CDR3 is 13 residues. The CDR3 loop is CASSLGRNTEAFF. The CDR3 DNA sequence: TGTGCCAGCAGTCTGGGGCGAAACACTGAAGCTTTCTTT. Looking up the rest from reference TRBV2 and TRBJ1-1 gives the full variable domain: EPEVTQTPSHQVTQMGQEVILRCVPISNHLYFYWYRQILGQKVEFLVSFYNNEISEKSEIFDDQFSVERPDGSNFTLKIRSTKLEDSAMYFCASSLGRNTEAFFGQGTRLTVV.

This clone has a handful of counts. This chain uses TRBV5-1 with TRBJ1-1; D remains ambiguous. The CDR3 loop spans 12 amino acids. The germline CDR1 and CDR2 sequences are SGHRS and YFSETQ. Trimming removed 3 bases from V and 8 bases from J, with 11 bases in between. CDR3 nucleotides: TGCGCCAGCAGCTCCCCGGGCCCGGAAGCTTTCTTT. It translates to CASSSPGPEAFF.

The CDR3 reads CASSLDDEQYF. CDR3 DNA: TGTGCCAGCAGCTTAGATGACGAGCAGTACTTC. The chain joins TRBV7-8 to TRBJ2-7; D is ambiguous. This CDR3 is built from 11 residues. The germline V gene has CDR1 SGHVS and CDR2 FQNEAQ. The ends were cut back, 1 base at V and 5 bases at J, with 3 bases in the middle.

The chain has TRBV3-1 (or the pseudogene TRBV3-2) and TRBJ1-6; D is perhaps TRBD1 (6 bases). This CDR3 is 16 amino acids long. Germline V CDR1 and CDR2: LGHDT, YNNKEL (reference sequence). V dropped 1 base and J dropped 7 bases, with 14 bases sitting between them. The CDR3 coding sequence is TGTGCCAGCAGCCAAGGCGGGAGGGGGACCAATTCACCCCTCCACTTT. It codes for CASSQGGRGTNSPLHF.

This chain links TRBV5-1 with TRBJ1-1; TRBD1 matches at 7 bases. Germline V lookup: CDR1 SGHRS, CDR2 YFSETQ. The CDR3 extends over 16 amino acids. Trimming at V came to 2 bases and at J to 0 bases, leaving 7 bases not matched to a gene. The CDR3 region is CASSFTTGNMNTEAFF. In nucleotides, the CDR3 is TGCGCCAGCAGCTTCACGACAGGGAACATGAACACTGAAGCTTTCTTT. Full variable domain (outside the CDR3, taken from reference TRBV5-1 and TRBJ1-1): KAGVTQTPRYLIKTRGQQVTLSCSPISGHRSVSWYQQTPGQGLQFLFEYFSETQRNKGNFPGRFSGRQFSNSRSEMNVSTLELGDSALYLCASSFTTGNMNTEAFFGQGTRLTVV.

The V gene is TRBV4-1, the J gene TRBJ2-1; no clear D gene. The CDR3 has 16 residues. Between the trimmed V and J ends, which lost 0 bases and 1 base, there was a span of 10 bases. CDR1 MGHRA and CDR2 YSYEKL come from the germline V gene. The CDR3 bases are TGCGCCAGCAGCCAAGATCCTGACCAATCCTACAATGAGCAGTTCTTC. It is translated as CASSQDPDQSYNEQFF.

The chain recombines TRBV5-1 with TRBJ2-2; D remains ambiguous. Trimming pared 3 bases from V and 4 bases from J, leaving 7 bases between. The CDR3 runs to 13 residues. Germline V gives CDR1 SGHRS, CDR2 YFSETQ. CDR3 sequence: CASSSDPTGELFF. The CDR3 coding sequence is TGCGCCAGCAGCTCGGACCCCACCGGGGAGCTGTTTTTT.

The chain joins TRBV6-5 to TRBJ1-1; no clear D. V dropped 2 bases and J dropped 6 bases, with 16 bases sitting between them. Germline CDR1 is MNHEY and CDR2 is SVGAGI. The CDR3 is 15 amino acids. The chain's CDR3 is CASSYGGYGVAEAFF. CDR3 in DNA: TGTGCCAGCAGTTACGGAGGCTACGGGGTGGCTGAAGCTTTCTTT.

This clone was detected only a few times. This chain links TRBV3-1 (or the pseudogene TRBV3-2) with TRBJ1-1; D gene uncertain. V was cut by 0 bases and J by 6 bases, with 8 bases left in between. Germline values: CDR1 LGHDT, CDR2 YNNKEL (reference sequence). The CDR3 covers 13 residues. The CDR3 here is CASSQDGVSEAFF. Written as DNA, the CDR3 is TGTGCCAGCAGCCAAGATGGGGTTTCTGAAGCTTTCTTT.

This clone is termed medium-sized. Other DNA sequences in this specimen translate into the identical CDR3. V usage is TRBV19 and J usage is TRBJ2-1; TRBD2 matches 8 bases. The CDR3 spans 13 residues. Trimming cost V 6 bases and J 9 bases; bases outside gene matches: 7. Germline assignment: CDR1 LNHDA and CDR2 SQIVND (reference sequence). The CDR3 DNA follows: TGTGCCAGTAGACGGGAGGGTTCGGGTGAGCAGTTCTTC. Translation: CASRREGSGEQFF.